The 26 T cell receptor beta chains in this list originate from one sample, sequenced in a study of blood T cell repertoires in COVID-19. The table came from immunoSEQ multiplex PCR; TCRdb's copy has only in-frame clones and leaves some out. The sample contains roughly 74,000 clones, around nine tenths of which appear only once. The sequenced sample was peripheral blood. These receptors came from a man between 70 and 80 years old with active or convalescent COVID-19.

This clone showed up just once. The DNA of the CDR3 is TGTGCCAGCAGCTCTAGCGGGGGCCCTAATGAGCAGTTCTTC. It specifies CASSSSGGPNEQFF. This chain joins TRBV7-8 and TRBJ2-1, with TRBD2 matching over 10 bases. CDR3 length: 14 amino acids. V gave up 4 bases and J gave up 7 bases; unmatched junction bases: 4. Germline V gene lookup returns CDR1 SGHVS and CDR2 FQNEAQ.

The chain employs TRBV7-9 and TRBJ1-4; D is unresolved. This CDR3 has 14 amino acids. Trimming took off 6 bases at V and 4 bases at J, with 12 bases between the two ends. Germline CDR1 SEHNR, CDR2 FQNEAQ (reference sequence). The CDR3 here is CASSSVALNEKLFF. The CDR3 DNA is TGTGCCAGCAGTTCCGTGGCCCTTAATGAAAAACTGTTTTTT.

The chain links TRBV21-1 to TRBJ1-1; the listed D gene, TRBD1, was not tested against the DNA. TRBV21-1 is a pseudogene. There are 12 residues in the CDR3. The CDR3 here is CASSETGAEAFF. In DNA, the CDR3 is TGTGCCAGCAGCGAAACAGGGGCAGAAGCTTTCTTT.

This chain joins TRBV30 and TRBJ2-7; 7 bases are shared with TRBD1. V was pared by 4 bases and J by 0 bases, with 6 bases of the junction left unmatched. The CDR3 totals 14 residues. Germline values: CDR1 GTSNPN, CDR2 SVGIG (reference sequence). CDR3 DNA: TGTGCCTGGAAGGACAGGCATAGCTCCTACGAGCAGTACTTC. Its protein product is CAWKDRHSSYEQYF.

The chain joins TRBV19 to TRBJ1-1, with D uncertain. Trimming cost V 1 base and J 2 bases, with 8 bases left between them. Germline lookup yields CDR1 LNHDA and CDR2 SQIVND (reference sequence). The CDR3 is made up of 14 amino acids. The CDR3 loop reads CASSIAQDNTEAFF. The CDR3 DNA reads as TGTGCCAGTAGTATAGCCCAGGATAACACTGAAGCTTTCTTT.

The sample holds many counts of this clone. The chain joins TRBV28 to TRBJ1-1; maybe TRBD1 (6 bases). Trimming cost V 5 bases and J 1 base, with 14 bases left between them. The CDR3 is made up of 15 amino acids. Per germline, CDR1 MDHEN and CDR2 SYDVKM. This CDR3 reads CASSPRVTGNTEAFF. The CDR3 DNA sequence: TGTGCCAGCAGTCCCCGAGTGACAGGGAACACTGAAGCTTTCTTT.

The J gene is TRBJ1-1, the V gene TRBV7-3, with 8 positions matching TRBD1. This CDR3 comprises 12 residues. Looked up from germline, CDR1 is SGHTA and CDR2 is FQGTGA. V gave up 8 bases and J gave up 7 bases; unmatched junction bases: 6. The CDR3: CASGRGRGEAFF. The CDR3 DNA reads as TGTGCCAGCGGCAGGGGGCGAGGTGAAGCTTTCTTT. Full variable domain (rest looked up from reference TRBV7-3 and TRBJ1-1): GAGVSQTPSNKVTEKGKYVELRCDPISGHTALYWYRQSLGQGPEFLIYFQGTGAADDSGLPNDRFFAVRPEGSVSTLKIQRTERGDSAVYLCASGRGRGEAFFGQGTRLTVV.

This chain links TRBV3-1 (or the pseudogene TRBV3-2) with TRBJ2-5; D is unresolved. Trimming shortened V by 0 bases and J by 2 bases, and 10 bases separated the two germline ends. CDR3 size: 15 residues. Germline-derived CDR1 and CDR2 are LGHDT and YNNKEL (reference sequence). CDR3 amino acids: CASSQDILLQETQYF. The CDR3 DNA reads TGTGCCAGCAGCCAAGACATACTCCTGCAAGAGACCCAGTACTTC.

The J gene is TRBJ1-1, the V gene TRBV20-1; D call uncertain. Germline V gene lookup returns CDR1 DFQATT and CDR2 SNEGSKA (reference sequence). V was shortened by 3 bases and J by 5 bases, with 13 bases between the two germline ends. The CDR3 is 13 residues long. The DNA for the CDR3 is TGCAGTGCTAGTTCTTCTATAAGAACTGAAGCTTTCTTT. This gives the protein CSASSSIRTEAFF.

This chain joins TRBV29-1 and TRBJ2-3; D remains ambiguous. Per the germline V gene, CDR1 is SQVTM and CDR2 is ANQGSEA. The V gene lost 8 bases and the J gene lost 1 base, with 16 bases spanning the gap. The CDR3 contains 14 residues. Here the CDR3 reads CSLGYSSGTDTQYF. The CDR3 DNA reads TGCAGCCTCGGGTATTCCTCTGGCACAGATACGCAGTATTTT.

The chain couples TRBV19 to TRBJ2-5, with 10 positions matching TRBD2. Germline V gene lookup returns CDR1 LNHDA and CDR2 SQIVND (reference sequence). The CDR3 extends over 15 amino acids. CDR3 coding DNA: TGTGCTCAGTCGGAGGCTAGCGGGAGTGGAGAGACCCAGTACTTC. Amino acid sequence: CAQSEASGSGETQYF.

The chain links TRBV2 to TRBJ2-1; 7 bases align to TRBD1. The CDR3 is made up of 14 amino acids. V lost 4 bases and J lost 4; bases outside the gene matches: 4. CDR1 and CDR2 (germline): SNHLY, FYNNEI. CDR3 residues: CASSGQGVYNEQFF. The CDR3 region has the DNA TGTGCCAGCAGTGGACAGGGAGTGTACAATGAGCAGTTCTTC.

This clone was counted between two and nine times. The chain has TRBV7-8 and TRBJ2-5, with 9 bases fitting TRBD2. Germline values: CDR1 SGHVS, CDR2 FQNEAQ. With 5 bases clipped from V and 5 bases from J, the junction kept 15 bases outside the gene matches. The CDR3 runs 17 residues. CDR3 loop: CASSLEASGVHWETQYF. In DNA form, the CDR3 reads TGTGCCAGCAGCCTAGAGGCTAGCGGGGTCCATTGGGAGACCCAGTACTTC. The full variable domain, completed using reference TRBV7-8 and TRBJ2-5, is GAGVSQSPRYKVAKRGQDVALRCDPISGHVSLFWYQQALGQGPEFLTYFQNEAQLDKSGLPSDRFFAERPEGSVSTLKIQRTQQEDSAVYLCASSLEASGVHWETQYFGPGTRLLVL.

This clone was detected once. The V and J genes are TRBV3-1 (or the pseudogene TRBV3-2) and TRBJ2-5; 9 nucleotides match TRBD2. Per germline, CDR1 LGHDT and CDR2 YNNKEL (reference sequence). Germline trimming cut 3 bases from V and 5 bases from J; bases unmatched to any gene: 4. The CDR3 has 14 amino acids. The CDR3 here is CASSQSSGMETQYF. The CDR3 nucleotides read TGTGCCAGCAGCCAGTCTAGCGGGATGGAGACCCAGTACTTC.

The chain links TRBV29-1 to TRBJ2-3, with 12 bases fitting TRBD2. The V and J ends lost 4 bases and 5 bases, in that order; junction bases with no gene match: 19. The germline V gene has CDR1 SQVTM and CDR2 ANQGSEA. This CDR3 is 19 amino acids long. Written as DNA, the CDR3 is TGCAGCGTTGGTGGTTGGCAGACTAGCGGGAGCAGCCTGGGAGATACGCAGTATTTT. Translation: CSVGGWQTSGSSLGDTQYF.

The chain links TRBV5-1 to TRBJ1-6, with TRBD1 matching 7 bases. V trimming: 1 base; J trimming: 6 bases; junction bases outside the gene matches: 1. The CDR3 runs to 14 residues. Germline CDR1 reads SGHRS; CDR2 reads YFSETQ. This CDR3 is CASSLRDSNSPLHF. In DNA form, the CDR3 reads TGCGCCAGCAGCTTGAGGGACAGTAATTCACCCCTCCACTTT.

The chain has TRBV2 and TRBJ1-5, with 7 bases identical to TRBD1. The CDR3 has 17 residues. With 6 bases clipped from V and 6 bases from J, the junction kept 17 bases outside the gene matches. Looked up from germline, CDR1 is SNHLY and CDR2 is FYNNEI. CDR3 coding DNA: TGTGCCAGCAGCCTAACCCTTGACAGGGTGCGAGGTCAGCCCCAGCATTTT. It codes for CASSLTLDRVRGQPQHF.

A single count supports this clone. J is TRBJ1-4 and V is TRBV28; TRBD1 is a possible D gene (5 bases). The CDR3 loop spans 16 amino acids. V lost 6 bases and J 4 bases, leaving 18 bases between the germline ends. CDR1 and CDR2 (germline): MDHEN, SYDVKM. The CDR3 DNA reads as TGTGCCAGCAGCCCGACAGCCCAATGGGGTAATGAAAAACTGTTTTTT. Translated: CASSPTAQWGNEKLFF.

This chain connects TRBV4-1 to TRBJ2-5; tentatively, D is TRBD1 (6 bases). Germline CDR1 MGHRA, CDR2 YSYEKL. The CDR3 runs 16 residues. The V gene lost 0 bases and the J gene lost 4 bases, with 15 bases spanning the gap. As DNA, the CDR3 is TGCGCCAGCAGCCAAGATGTCTACAGGGTGGGAGAGACCCAGTACTTC. Its protein is CASSQDVYRVGETQYF.

The V and J genes are TRBV19 and TRBJ1-3, with D perhaps TRBD1 (5 bases). The length of the CDR3 is 18 residues. Germline lookup yields CDR1 LNHDA and CDR2 SQIVND (reference sequence). V was pared by 2 bases and J by 4 bases, with 21 bases between. CDR3 DNA sequence: TGTGCCAGTAGTATAAGGCCATTTCGGCCGGGGGAAGGAAACACCATATATTTT. Translating gives CASSIRPFRPGEGNTIYF.

J is TRBJ1-1 and V is TRBV11-2; no clear D. Germline assignment: CDR1 SGHAT and CDR2 FQNNGV. Deletions cut 5 bases from V and 2 bases from J, with 3 bases between. The CDR3 extends over 11 amino acids. CDR3 region: CASSRNTEAFF. Written as DNA, the CDR3 is TGTGCCAGCAGCCGTAACACTGAAGCTTTCTTT. The entire variable domain, with the rest obtained from reference TRBV11-2 and TRBJ1-1, is as follows: EAGVAQSPRYKIIEKRQSVAFWCNPISGHATLYWYQQILGQGPKLLIQFQNNGVVDDSQLPKDRFSAERLKGVDSTLKIQPAKLEDSAVYLCASSRNTEAFFGQGTRLTVV.

The rearrangement uses TRBV11-2 and TRBJ2-2; D unresolved. CDR1 and CDR2 (germline): SGHAT, FQNNGV. The V and J ends lost 2 bases and 2 bases respectively, with 12 bases between them. The CDR3 runs 16 residues. CDR3 amino acids: CASSLRTATNTGELFF. Written as DNA, the CDR3 is TGTGCCAGCAGCTTAAGAACAGCTACTAACACCGGGGAGCTGTTTTTT.

The CDR3: CASSRDYTGELFF. CDR3 DNA sequence: TGTGCCAGCAGCCGGGACTACACCGGGGAGCTGTTTTTT. V is TRBV7-7 and J is TRBJ2-2, with D tentatively TRBD2 (6 bases). The V end was cut by 5 bases, the J end by 3 bases, with 7 bases between. The CDR3 loop spans 13 amino acids. Germline CDR1 and CDR2: SSHAT and FNYEAQ (reference sequence).

V and J are TRBV18 and TRBJ2-2, with TRBD2 matching over 10 bases. The CDR3 has 19 residues. V trimming: 1 base; J trimming: 0 bases; junction bases outside the gene matches: 8. Germline-derived CDR1 and CDR2 are KGHSH and LQKENI. CDR3 in DNA: TGTGCCAGCTCACCACGGCCTAGCGGGGGTCAATCGAACACCGGGGAGCTGTTTTTT. Amino acids: CASSPRPSGGQSNTGELFF.

The chain employs TRBV10-3 and TRBJ2-2; 8 nucleotides line up with TRBD2. The CDR3 has 17 residues. The V gene end was trimmed by 4 bases and the J gene end by 8 bases; junction bases not matched to a gene: 15. CDR1 ENHRY and CDR2 SYGVKD come from the germline V gene. The CDR3 loop reads CAISGSQSGSPTGELFF. In nucleotides, the CDR3 is TGTGCCATCAGTGGTTCCCAAAGCGGGAGTCCCACGGGGGAGCTGTTTTTT.

V usage is TRBV15 and J usage is TRBJ2-2; no clear D. This CDR3 comprises 16 residues. V lost 0 bases and J lost 1, with 9 bases in between. Germline-derived CDR1 and CDR2 are LNHNV and YYDKDF (reference sequence). Here the CDR3 reads CATSRDIQWNTGELFF. CDR3 sequence (DNA): TGTGCCACCAGCAGAGATATACAGTGGAACACCGGGGAGCTGTTTTTT.